This TCR beta chain was sequenced during a study of blood T cells in healthy people across ages. The CDR3 spans 17 residues. The V end lost 3 bases, the J end lost 11 bases, and 31 bases lay between the germline ends. Per the germline V gene, CDR1 is DFQATT and CDR2 is SNEGSKA (reference sequence). Together with a sample-barcoded 5' primer, a J-beta primer mix was included in a second PCR lasting about 6 to 12 cycles. Each cDNA molecule was tagged by a template-switch adaptor that had 12 random nucleotides. TCRdb passed the 5' RACE reads through MiXCR, listing each CDR3 protein once. Of some 1.7 million distinct CDR3 sequences in the sample, 28% were seen once.

This sequence originates from a woman in her 30s in good health. The sequencing sample was made of blood. This chain joins TRBV20-1 and TRBJ2-5; D perhaps matches TRBD2 (7 bases). This CDR3 is CSARGLQGWASYNEQYF. The CDR3 nucleotides read TGCAGTGCTAGGGGACTACAGGGTTGGGCGTCCTACAATGAGCAGTACTTC.